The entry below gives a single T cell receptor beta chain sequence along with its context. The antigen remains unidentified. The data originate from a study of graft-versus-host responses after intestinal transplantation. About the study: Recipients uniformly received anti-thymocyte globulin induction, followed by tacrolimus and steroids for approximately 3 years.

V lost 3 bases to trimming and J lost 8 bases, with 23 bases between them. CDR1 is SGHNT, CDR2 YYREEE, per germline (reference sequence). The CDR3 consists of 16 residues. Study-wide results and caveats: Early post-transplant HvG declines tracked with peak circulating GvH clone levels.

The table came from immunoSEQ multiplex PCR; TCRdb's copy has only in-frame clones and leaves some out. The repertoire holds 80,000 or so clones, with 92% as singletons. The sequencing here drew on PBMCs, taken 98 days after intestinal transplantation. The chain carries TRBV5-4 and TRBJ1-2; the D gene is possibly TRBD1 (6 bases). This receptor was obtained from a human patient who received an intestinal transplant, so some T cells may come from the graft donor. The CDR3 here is CASSWGAGDVVGGYTF. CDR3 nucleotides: TGTGCCAGCAGCTGGGGTGCAGGGGACGTAGTCGGGGGCTACACCTTC.